The T cell receptor (beta chain) under discussion was sequenced for a study of cytomegalovirus exposure and HLA in healthy donors. Primers for the PCR totalled 60 Vbeta and 13 Jbeta. Authors' analysis steps: Roughly 73 million unique TCR beta chains, about 11 million of them shared, were counted by a later analysis. The assay was immunoSEQ multiplex PCR, and TCRdb's table has in-frame clones only and misses some. The V and J calls and clone size were taken over from that table, and D and trimming were inferred from the DNA. In the table there are about 130,000 clones, 81% of which are singletons. The CDR3 has 13 residues. Looked up from germline, CDR1 is LNHDA and CDR2 is SQIVND (reference sequence). The V and J ends lost 9 bases and 3 bases, in that order; junction bases with no gene match: 7.

This receptor was obtained from a man in his late teens or twenties in good health and CMV-seronegative. The J gene is TRBJ1-2, the V gene TRBV19; 7 nucleotides line up with TRBD1. Sequencing input: PBMCs. For the CDR3, the DNA is TGTGCCAGCCAGGACAGGACTCACTATGGCTACACCTTC. It codes for CASQDRTHYGYTF.